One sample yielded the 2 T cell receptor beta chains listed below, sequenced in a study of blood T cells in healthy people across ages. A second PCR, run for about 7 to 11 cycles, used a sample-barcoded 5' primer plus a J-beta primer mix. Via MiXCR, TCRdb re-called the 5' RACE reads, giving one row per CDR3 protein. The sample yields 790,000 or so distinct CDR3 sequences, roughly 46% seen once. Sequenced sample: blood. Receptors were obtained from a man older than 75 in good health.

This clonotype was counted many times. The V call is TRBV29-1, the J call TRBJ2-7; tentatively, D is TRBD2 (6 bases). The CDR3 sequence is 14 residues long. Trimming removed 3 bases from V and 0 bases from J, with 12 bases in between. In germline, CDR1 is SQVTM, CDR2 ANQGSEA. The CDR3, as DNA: TGCAGCGTTGAGGAGGGTTCAAACTCCTACGAGCAGTACTTC. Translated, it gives CSVEEGSNSYEQYF.

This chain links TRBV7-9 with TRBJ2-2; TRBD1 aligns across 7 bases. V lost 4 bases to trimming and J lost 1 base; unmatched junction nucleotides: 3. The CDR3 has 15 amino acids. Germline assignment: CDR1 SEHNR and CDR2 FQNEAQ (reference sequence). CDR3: CASSSDRENTGELFF. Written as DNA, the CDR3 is TGTGCCAGCAGCTCAGACAGGGAGAACACCGGGGAGCTGTTTTTT. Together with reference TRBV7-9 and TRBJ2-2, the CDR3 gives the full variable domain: DTGVSQNPRHKITKRGQNVTFRCDPISEHNRLYWYRQTLGQGPEFLTYFQNEAQLEKSRLLSDRFSAERPKGSFSTLEIQRTEQGDSAMYLCASSSDRENTGELFFGEGSRLTVL.